This T cell receptor beta chain is drawn from a study of identical twins (dated by TCRdb to 2016 to 2018). As for the study more broadly: The study deep-sequenced TCR alpha and beta repertoires from monozygotic twins, unrelated adults of various ages and cord blood to test whether fetal clonotypes persist. To rule out contamination, replicate twin experiments were performed at different times with different library preparation protocols.

Relative to germline, V is missing 5 bases and J is missing 7 bases, with 6 bases of the junction outside any gene match. Spanning cysteine to phenylalanine, the CDR3 consists of 13 amino acids. Only CDR3 DNA is held: 39 bases, read in frame from base 1. The CDR1 and CDR2 encoded by the germline V gene are MNHNS and SASEGT. The sample holds one count of this clonotype. The antigen this receptor binds is unknown. Base-call qualities are not available, and no considerably larger clone is one nucleotide away. A read on its own is weak evidence. Summary of the overall study and its limitations: Excess twin sharing in beta out-of-frame sequences was weaker because fewer shared sequences lowered the signal-to-noise ratio. Recombination models systematically underestimated out-of-frame TCR alpha sharing in monozygotic twins but agreed with sharing between unrelated individuals. Invariant T cells such as MAIT and iNKT could partly confound zero-insertion analyses, though diverse VJ usage argued against this for most clonotypes. Conclusions relied on cross-sectional statistical analysis, since the same donors could not be followed over many years. Fewer insertions were carried by abundant cord blood beta clonotypes; a weaker similar trend was observed in young adult naive repertoires, while no such trend was observed in memory repertoires. Compared with coincidental sharing between unrelated individuals, out-of-frame TCR alpha sequences shared between twins had an excess of sequences with low generation probability.

Every donor was a healthy Caucasian. The twin cohort consisted of three pairs of female monozygotic twins, all aged about 18 to 30 years. Miltenyi CD45RO+ enrichment and human naive T-cell isolation kits were used to isolate memory (CD45RO+) and naive T cells from PBMC. Libraries were prepared through 5' RACE. Sequencer: Illumina HiSeq 2000. Template switching added a universal primer binding site, and the final cDNA carried a unique molecular identifier that allowed TCR cDNA molecules to be counted accurately. First-strand cDNA for TCR alpha and beta chains was synthesized from specific primers in the conserved constant-segment region. To control for contamination, every cDNA library was double barcoded, receiving both a SMART-Mk sample barcode and Illumina barcodes. TruSeq adapter sequences along with Illumina sample barcodes were introduced in two successive PCR steps. The TCR alpha and beta cDNA libraries were sequenced on the Illumina HiSeq platform using custom primers. For the original study's pipeline: Raw reads were processed with MiGEC to extract unique molecular identifiers, and MiXCR was used to determine CDR3 positions. Recombination models were inferred per individual with the repgenHMM and IGoR tools using an EM algorithm. Shared clonotype analysis was performed with the tcR package in R, normalizing sharing by the product of cloneset sizes. To study raw recombination free of thymic and clonal selection effects, out-of-frame nonproductive sequences were analyzed. Starting from the raw public reads, TCRdb applied fastp trimming at Q25, assembled clones with MiXCR and retained in-frame beta chains. Duplicate CDR3 protein sequences are folded into a single record with the most common DNA and genes. The V and J calls reflect TCRdb's pipeline rather than the authors' work. This sample lists about 260,000 distinct CDR3 sequences; 5.5% to 8% were detected once. Under 4% of the sample lies in the top ten.

The data were also submitted as part of a second study, on yellow fever vaccine responses in identical twins. Reported in the second study: The authors reported that the T cell response to vaccination in identical twins appeared partly convergent and partly personalized. In identical twins, the study followed T cell clones that responded to the vaccine with precision.

The sequenced material came from memory (CD45RO+) T cells sorted from blood. This specimen's cell subset or site label, per the study, means: CD45RO+ enriched T cells. The clonotype comes from a woman in her late teens or twenties in good health. The sequence is built from TRBV6-1 and TRBJ2-5; 8 nucleotides in the junction match TRBD2. The DNA sequence follows: TGTGCCAGCAGTCCCGGGGGGGCCGGGACCCAGTACTTC. It is translated as CASSPGGAGTQYF.